This TCR beta chain was profiled in a study of shared clonotypes between healthy human individuals. Some clones are missing from TCRdb's copy, which holds only in-frame ones; the method was immunoSEQ multiplex PCR. The sample yields approximately 1.1 million clones, approximately 80% seen once. The V gene's germline CDR1 is SGHRS and CDR2 YFSETQ. J lost 2 bases, V lost 5 bases, and 10 bases had no gene match. The CDR3 totals 16 residues. This receptor was identified in a man aged 18 to 29 in good health. Some clones in this sample may be carry-over from other donors' samples. The chain has TRBV5-1 and TRBJ2-3, with 8 bases aligning to TRBD2. The sequencing sample was made of memory CD4+ T cells from PBMCs. Stated subset: CD45RA-negative fraction. The CDR3 bases are TGCGCCAGCAGTTCCTACAGCGGGGGAATCACAGATACGCAGTATTTT. Translation gives CASSSYSGGITDTQYF.